This section outlines one TCR beta chain sequence together with its context. The antigen is unknown. This specimen belongs to a study of T cell responses to AZD1222 COVID-19 vaccine. Sequencing used immunoSEQ multiplex PCR; TCRdb keeps in-frame clones, though not all of them. The table records about 120,000 clones, 75% to 95% of them present only once. Study results and limitations: Reportedly, nearly half the spike-specific TCRs target unmutated variant regions. Spike as a whole was targeted by vaccine-associated CD4 TCRs, dominant at 160-218 and 743-854. Spike-specific TCRs gained breadth and depth after people received two AZD1222 doses. Donor demographics were predominantly white British with a female majority; clonal diversity may be underestimated.

This CDR3 spans 12 amino acids. Germline V CDR1 and CDR2: GTSNPN, SVGIG (reference sequence). Trimming shortened V by 0 bases and J by 7 bases, and 6 bases separated the two germline ends. V is TRBV30 and J is TRBJ1-4; D remains unclear. The clonotype originates from an adult in good health. Sequencing was performed on peripheral blood, taken on day 0 of AZD1222 vaccination. CDR3 DNA: TGTGCCTGGAGTGTCTCTAGTGAAAAACTGTTTTTT. It codes for CAWSVSSEKLFF.